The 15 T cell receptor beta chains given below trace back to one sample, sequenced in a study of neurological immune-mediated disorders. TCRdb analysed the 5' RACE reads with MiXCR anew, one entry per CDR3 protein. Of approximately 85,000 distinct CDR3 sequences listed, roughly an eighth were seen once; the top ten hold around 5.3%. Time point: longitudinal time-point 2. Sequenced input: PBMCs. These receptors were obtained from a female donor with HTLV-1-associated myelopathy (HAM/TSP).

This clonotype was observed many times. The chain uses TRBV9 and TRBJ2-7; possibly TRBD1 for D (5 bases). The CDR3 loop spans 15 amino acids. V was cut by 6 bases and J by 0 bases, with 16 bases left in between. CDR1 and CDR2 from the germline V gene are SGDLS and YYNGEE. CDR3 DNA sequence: TGTGCCAGCAACGAAGGGTCAGGGAACTCCTACGAGCAGTACTTC. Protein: CASNEGSGNSYEQYF.

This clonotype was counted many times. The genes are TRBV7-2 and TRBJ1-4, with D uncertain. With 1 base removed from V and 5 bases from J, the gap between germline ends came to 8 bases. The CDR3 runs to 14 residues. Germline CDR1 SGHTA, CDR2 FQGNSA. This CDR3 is CASSLDRGNEKLFF. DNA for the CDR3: TGTGCCAGCAGCTTAGACAGAGGGAATGAAAAACTGTTTTTT.

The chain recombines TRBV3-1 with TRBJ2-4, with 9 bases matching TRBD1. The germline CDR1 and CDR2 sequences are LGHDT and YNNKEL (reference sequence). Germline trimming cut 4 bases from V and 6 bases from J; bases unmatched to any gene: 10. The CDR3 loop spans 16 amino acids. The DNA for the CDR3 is TGTGCCAGCAGCCGCATACAAACGGGACAGGGAAACATTCAGTACTTC. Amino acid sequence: CASSRIQTGQGNIQYF.

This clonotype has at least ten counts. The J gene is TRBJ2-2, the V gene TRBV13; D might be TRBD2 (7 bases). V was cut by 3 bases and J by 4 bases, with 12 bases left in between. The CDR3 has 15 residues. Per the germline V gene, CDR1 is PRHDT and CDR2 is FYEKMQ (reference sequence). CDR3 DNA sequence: TGTGCCAGCAGCTTGTACAGGGAGGGCACCGGGGAGCTGTTTTTT. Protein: CASSLYREGTGELFF.

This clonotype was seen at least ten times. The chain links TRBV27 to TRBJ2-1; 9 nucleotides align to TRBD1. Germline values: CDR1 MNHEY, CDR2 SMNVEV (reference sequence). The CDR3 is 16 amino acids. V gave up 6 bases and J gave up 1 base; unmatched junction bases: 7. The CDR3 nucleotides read TGTGCCAGCAGCCGGGACAGGGCTTCTTCCTACAATGAGCAGTTCTTC. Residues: CASSRDRASSYNEQFF.

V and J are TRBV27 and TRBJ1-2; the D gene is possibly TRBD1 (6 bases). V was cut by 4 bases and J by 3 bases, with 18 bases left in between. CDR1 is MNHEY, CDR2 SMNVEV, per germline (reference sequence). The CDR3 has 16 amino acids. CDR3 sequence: CASSSDRPPTYYGYTF. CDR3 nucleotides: TGTGCCAGCAGTTCTGACAGGCCCCCCACCTACTATGGCTACACCTTC.

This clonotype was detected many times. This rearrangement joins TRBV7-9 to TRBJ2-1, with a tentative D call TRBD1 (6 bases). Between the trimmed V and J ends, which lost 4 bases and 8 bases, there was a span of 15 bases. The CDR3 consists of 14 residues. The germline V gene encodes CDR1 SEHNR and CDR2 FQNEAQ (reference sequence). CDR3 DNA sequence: TGTGCCAGCAGCTACAGGGAAACGACAGATGAGCAGTTCTTC. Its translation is CASSYRETTDEQFF.

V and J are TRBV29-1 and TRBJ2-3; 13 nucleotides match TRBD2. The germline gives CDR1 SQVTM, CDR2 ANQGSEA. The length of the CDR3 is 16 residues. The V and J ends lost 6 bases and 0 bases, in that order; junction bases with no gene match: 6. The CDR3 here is CSVSGTSGMSTDTQYF. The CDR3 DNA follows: TGCAGCGTGTCCGGGACTAGCGGGATGAGCACAGATACGCAGTATTTT.

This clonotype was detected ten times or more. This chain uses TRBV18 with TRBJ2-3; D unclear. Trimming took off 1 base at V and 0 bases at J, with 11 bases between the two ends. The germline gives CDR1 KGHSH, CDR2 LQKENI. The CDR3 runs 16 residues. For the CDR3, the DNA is TGTGCCAGCTCACCACTAGGATCCGAGAGCACAGATACGCAGTATTTT. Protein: CASSPLGSESTDTQYF.

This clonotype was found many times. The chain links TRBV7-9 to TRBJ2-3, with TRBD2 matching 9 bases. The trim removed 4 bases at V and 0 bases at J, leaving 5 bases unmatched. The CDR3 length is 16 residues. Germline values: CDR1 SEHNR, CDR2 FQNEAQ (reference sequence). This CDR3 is CASSWSGGTSTDTQYF. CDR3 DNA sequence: TGTGCCAGCAGCTGGAGCGGGGGGACTAGCACAGATACGCAGTATTTT.

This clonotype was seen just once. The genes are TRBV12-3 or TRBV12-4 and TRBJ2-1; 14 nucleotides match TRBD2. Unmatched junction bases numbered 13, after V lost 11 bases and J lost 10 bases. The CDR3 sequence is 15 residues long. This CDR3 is CACTLTSGGAREQFF. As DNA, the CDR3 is TGTGCCTGCACGTTGACTAGCGGGGGGGCTAGGGAGCAGTTCTTC.

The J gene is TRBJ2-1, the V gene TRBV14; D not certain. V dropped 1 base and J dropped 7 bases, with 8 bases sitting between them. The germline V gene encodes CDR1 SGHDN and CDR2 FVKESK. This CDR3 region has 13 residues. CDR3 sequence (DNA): TGTGCCAGCAGCCAAGTCCTCGGTAATGAGCAGTTCTTC. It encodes CASSQVLGNEQFF.

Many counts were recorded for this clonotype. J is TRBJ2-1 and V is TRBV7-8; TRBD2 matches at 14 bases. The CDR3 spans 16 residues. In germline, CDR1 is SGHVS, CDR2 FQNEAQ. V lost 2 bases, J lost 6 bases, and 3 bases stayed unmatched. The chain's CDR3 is CASSLRLAGGGNEQFF. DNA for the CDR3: TGTGCCAGCAGCTTACGACTAGCGGGGGGGGGCAATGAGCAGTTCTTC.

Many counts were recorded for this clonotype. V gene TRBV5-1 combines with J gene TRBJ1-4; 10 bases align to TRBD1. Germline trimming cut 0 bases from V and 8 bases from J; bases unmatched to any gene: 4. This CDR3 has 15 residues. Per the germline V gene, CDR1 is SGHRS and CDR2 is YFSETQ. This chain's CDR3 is CASSLAGTGEEKLFF. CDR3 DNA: TGCGCCAGCAGCTTGGCCGGGACAGGGGAGGAAAAACTGTTTTTT.

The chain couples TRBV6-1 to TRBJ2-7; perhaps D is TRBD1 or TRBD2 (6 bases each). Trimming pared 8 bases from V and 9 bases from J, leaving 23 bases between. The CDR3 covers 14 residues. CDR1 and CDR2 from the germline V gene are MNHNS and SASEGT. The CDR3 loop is CASLNGGQGNGQYF. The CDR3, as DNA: TGTGCCAGCTTGAACGGAGGGCAGGGGAACGGGCAGTACTTC.